This T cell receptor (beta chain) was identified during a study of response to subunit inactivated influenza vaccine (dated by TCRdb to 2016 to 2019). About the investigation overall: To follow how T cells responded to a trivalent subunit inactivated influenza vaccine, the researchers relied on deep quantitative profiling of the T cell receptor repertoire.

Library preparation used RT-PCR. The sample was run on an Illumina HiSeq 2500. The public sequencing data were trimmed at Q25 with fastp and processed into clonotypes with MiXCR by TCRdb, which kept only in-frame beta chains. When rows share a CDR3 protein, they turn into one entry using the most common DNA and genes. Recorded for this sample are hundreds of thousands of distinct CDR3 sequences; approximately 17% of them occurred a single time. Of the sample, 3% to 3.5% falls within the top ten clones. Turning to this clonotype: Its antigen is not yet known. No qualities accompany the bases; no much larger clone lies one base away.

What the authors observed across the whole study: The authors suggested that each seasonal influenza vaccination may recruit only a limited number of new T cells.

The germline V gene specifies MNHEY as CDR1 and SVGAGI as CDR2. V has 2 bases trimmed and J has 4 bases trimmed; junction bases matching no gene number 8. Counted from cysteine to phenylalanine, this CDR3 has 16 amino acids. CDR3 DNA is the only sequence kept; it has 48 bases, read in frame from the first base. Sequenced here: CD4+ T cells sorted from PBMCs, sampled roughly 24 months after vaccination. This receptor was obtained from a man aged 50-75 years who received an inactivated influenza vaccine. Donor details come from another sample of the same person, matched by shared clones. The rearrangement combines TRBV6-5 with TRBJ2-1, with TRBD2 identical over 7 junction bases. DNA sequence: TGTGCCAGCAGTTACAAGGCGGGGGAGAGGTACAATGAGCAGTTCTTC. Translated, this gives CASSYKAGERYNEQFF.